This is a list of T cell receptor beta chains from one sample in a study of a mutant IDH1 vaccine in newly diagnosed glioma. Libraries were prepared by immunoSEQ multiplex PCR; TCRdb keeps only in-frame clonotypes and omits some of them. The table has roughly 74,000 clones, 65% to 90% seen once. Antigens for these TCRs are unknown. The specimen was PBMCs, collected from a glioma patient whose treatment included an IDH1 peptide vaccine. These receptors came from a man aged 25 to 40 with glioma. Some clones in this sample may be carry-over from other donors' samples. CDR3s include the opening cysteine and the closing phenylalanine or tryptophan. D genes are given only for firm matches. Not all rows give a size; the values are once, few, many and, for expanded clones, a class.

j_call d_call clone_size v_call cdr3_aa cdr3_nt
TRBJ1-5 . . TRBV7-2 CASSDGQNNQPQHF TGTGCCAGCAGCGACGGACAGAACAATCAGCCCCAGCATTTT
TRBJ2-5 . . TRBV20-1 CSVPQQTQYF TGCAGTGTTCCTCAACAAACCCAGTACTTC
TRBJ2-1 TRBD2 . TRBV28 CASRSRTSGWGEQFF TGTGCCAGCAGGTCCCGGACTAGCGGGTGGGGTGAGCAGTTCTTC
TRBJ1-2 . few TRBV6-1 CASRGQGYDYTF TGTGCCAGCAGGGGGCAGGGGTATGACTACACCTTC
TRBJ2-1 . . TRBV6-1 CASSELGLPYLLGNEQFF TGTGCCAGCAGTGAACTCGGACTACCCTACCTATTGGGCAATGAGCAGTTCTTC
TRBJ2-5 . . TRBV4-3 CASSQDLRETQYF TGCGCCAGCAGCCAAGACTTGAGGGAGACCCAGTACTTC
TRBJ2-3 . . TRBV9 CASSVDLPSTDTQYF TGTGCCAGCAGCGTAGATCTTCCCAGCACAGATACGCAGTATTTT
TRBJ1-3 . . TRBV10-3 CAIRDARSGNTIYF TGTGCCATCAGGGACGCTAGATCTGGAAACACCATATATTTT
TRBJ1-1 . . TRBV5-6 CASSFRTTLLMNTEAFF TGTGCCAGCAGCTTCAGGACTACCCTTTTGATGAACACTGAAGCTTTCTTT
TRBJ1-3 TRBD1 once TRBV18 CASSPRPPGTGSSGNTIYF TGTGCCAGCTCACCTCGCCCTCCCGGGACAGGGAGCTCTGGAAACACCATATATTTT
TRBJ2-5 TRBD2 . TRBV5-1 CASSFSSGSQETQYF TGCGCCAGCAGCTTCTCTAGCGGGAGCCAAGAGACCCAGTACTTC
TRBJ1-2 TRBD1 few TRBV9 CASSAAGTGYGYTF TGTGCCAGCAGCGCTGCCGGGACAGGGTACGGCTACACCTTC
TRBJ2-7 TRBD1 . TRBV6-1 CAAASRDSSYEQYF TGTGCCGCCGCCAGCCGGGACAGCTCCTACGAGCAGTACTTC
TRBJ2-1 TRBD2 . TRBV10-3 CAISVSGGLNEQFF TGTGCCATCAGTGTTAGCGGGGGGCTCAATGAGCAGTTCTTC
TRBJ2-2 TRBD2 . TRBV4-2 CASSQDLAGNTGELFF TGTGCCAGCAGCCAAGACCTAGCGGGAAACACCGGGGAGCTGTTTTTT
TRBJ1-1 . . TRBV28 CASRSGGSLTEAFF TGTGCCAGCAGGTCGGGGGGGAGTCTTACTGAAGCTTTCTTT